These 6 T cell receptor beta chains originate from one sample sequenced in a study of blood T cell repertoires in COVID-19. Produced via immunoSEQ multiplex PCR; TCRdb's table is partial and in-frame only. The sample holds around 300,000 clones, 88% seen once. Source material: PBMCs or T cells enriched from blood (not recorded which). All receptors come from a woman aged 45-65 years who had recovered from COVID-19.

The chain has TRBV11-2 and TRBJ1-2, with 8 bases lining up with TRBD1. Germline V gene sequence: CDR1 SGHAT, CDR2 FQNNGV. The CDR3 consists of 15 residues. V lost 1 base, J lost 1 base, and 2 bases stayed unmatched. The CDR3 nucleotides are TGTGCCAGCAGCTTAGTGACAGGGGATAACTATGGCTACACCTTC. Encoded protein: CASSLVTGDNYGYTF. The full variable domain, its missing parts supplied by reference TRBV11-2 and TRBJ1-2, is EAGVAQSPRYKIIEKRQSVAFWCNPISGHATLYWYQQILGQGPKLLIQFQNNGVVDDSQLPKDRFSAERLKGVDSTLKIQPAKLEDSAVYLCASSLVTGDNYGYTFGSGTRLTVV.

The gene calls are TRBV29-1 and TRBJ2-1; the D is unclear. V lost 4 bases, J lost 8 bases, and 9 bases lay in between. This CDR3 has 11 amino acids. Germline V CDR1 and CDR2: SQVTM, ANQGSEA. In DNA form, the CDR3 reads TGCAGCGTTGCACCACGGGATGAGCAGTTCTTC. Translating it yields CSVAPRDEQFF.

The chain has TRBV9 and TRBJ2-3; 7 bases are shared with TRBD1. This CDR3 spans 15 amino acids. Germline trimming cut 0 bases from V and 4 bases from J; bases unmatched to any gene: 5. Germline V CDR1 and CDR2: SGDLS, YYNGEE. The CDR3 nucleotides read TGTGCCAGCAGCGTAGAGGGGGCCGGGGCAGATACGCAGTATTTT. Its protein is CASSVEGAGADTQYF.

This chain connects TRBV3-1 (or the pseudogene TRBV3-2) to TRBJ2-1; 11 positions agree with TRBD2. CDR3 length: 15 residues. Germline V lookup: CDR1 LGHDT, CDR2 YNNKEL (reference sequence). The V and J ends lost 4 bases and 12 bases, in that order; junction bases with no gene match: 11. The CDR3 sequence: CASSPLAGGNVWQFF. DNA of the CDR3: TGTGCCAGCAGCCCGCTAGCGGGAGGTAATGTCTGGCAGTTCTTC.

CDR3: CASSFGQGGGEKLFF. In DNA, the CDR3 is TGTGCCAGCAGCTTCGGACAGGGAGGGGGTGAAAAACTGTTTTTT. The chain links TRBV5-4 to TRBJ1-4; 8 nucleotides line up with TRBD1. With V trimmed by 2 bases and J by 7 bases, 7 bases remained unmatched. This CDR3 region has 15 residues. The germline CDR1 and CDR2 sequences are SGHNT and YYREEE (reference sequence). Supplemented by reference TRBV5-4 and TRBJ1-4, the full variable domain reads ETGVTQSPTHLIKTRGQQVTLRCSSQSGHNTVSWYQQALGQGPQFIFQYYREEENGRGNFPPRFSGLQFPNYSSELNVNALELDDSALYLCASSFGQGGGEKLFFGSGTQLSVL.

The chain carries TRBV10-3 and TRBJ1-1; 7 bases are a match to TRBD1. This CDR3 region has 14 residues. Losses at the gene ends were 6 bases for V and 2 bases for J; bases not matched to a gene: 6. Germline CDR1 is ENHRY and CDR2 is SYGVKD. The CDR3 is CAIRVQGVNTEAFF. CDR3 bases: TGTGCCATCAGGGTCCAGGGGGTCAACACTGAAGCTTTCTTT.